Below, 23 T cell receptor beta chains from the same sample are listed, as sequenced in a study of CD8 T cells in ankylosing spondylitis. TCRdb reanalysed the 5' RACE reads using MiXCR and keeps one entry per CDR3 protein. The repertoire has some 140,000 distinct CDR3 sequences, roughly 7.7% of them found once; the top ten carry approximately 6.8%. The sample was synovial fluid, either unsorted or a sorted T cell fraction (not recorded which). These TCRs come from a male donor with ankylosing spondylitis.

In its sample, this clonotype was seen a few times. This sequence joins TRBV4-3 and TRBJ2-7; TRBD1 aligns across 9 bases. Unmatched junction bases numbered 3, after V lost 0 bases and J lost 3 bases. The CDR3 is made up of 15 amino acids. CDR1 is LGHNA, CDR2 YSLEER, per germline. As DNA, the CDR3 is TGCGCCAGCAGCCAAGATCCGACAGGGGGCTACGAGCAGTACTTC. Protein: CASSQDPTGGYEQYF.

This clonotype came up many times. This sequence joins TRBV4-1 and TRBJ2-3, with D perhaps assigned TRBD1 or TRBD2 (5 bases each). This CDR3 is 16 amino acids long. V lost 0 bases to trimming and J lost 4 bases, with 14 bases between them. Germline V gene data show CDR1 as MGHRA and CDR2 as YSYEKL. The CDR3 region has the DNA TGCGCCAGCAGCCAAGAGGGACCCCCGGCGGCAGATACGCAGTATTTT. It translates to CASSQEGPPAADTQYF.

The sample holds many counts of this clonotype. V is TRBV20-1 and J is TRBJ2-6; tentatively, D is TRBD1 (6 bases). The CDR3 is 17 amino acids. Germline CDR1 and CDR2: DFQATT and SNEGSKA (reference sequence). The V gene lost 0 bases and the J gene lost 0 bases, with 12 bases spanning the gap. CDR3 region: CSARDRGMRSGANVLTF. The CDR3 DNA sequence: TGCAGTGCTAGAGACAGGGGTATGCGCTCTGGGGCCAACGTCCTGACTTTC.

CDR3 DNA sequence: TGTGCCAGCGGACGGGGCAGAGACAATGAGCAGTTCTTC. It codes for CASGRGRDNEQFF. The chain uses TRBV7-2 and TRBJ2-1, with D perhaps assigned TRBD1 or TRBD2 (5 bases each). Germline-derived CDR1 and CDR2 are SGHTA and FQGNSA. The V and J ends lost 8 bases and 5 bases respectively, with 13 bases between them. The CDR3 spans 13 residues. Combining the CDR3 with reference TRBV7-2 and TRBJ2-1 gives the whole variable domain GAGVSQSPSNKVTEKGKDVELRCDPISGHTALYWYRQSLGQGLEFLIYFQGNSAPDKSGLPSDRFSAERTGGSVSTLTIQRTQQEDSAVYLCASGRGRDNEQFFGPGTRLTVL.

This chain joins TRBV3-1 and TRBJ1-1, with TRBD1 identical over 10 bases. The J segment lost 4 bases and the V segment lost 2 bases, leaving 16 bases of the junction unmatched. Germline V gene sequence: CDR1 LGHDT, CDR2 YNNKEL (reference sequence). The CDR3 is 19 amino acids. The CDR3 region is CASSQPKGTGASGGTEAFF. The CDR3 nucleotides are TGTGCCAGCAGCCAACCTAAGGGGACAGGGGCCTCCGGGGGCACTGAAGCTTTCTTT.

The chain is built from TRBV14 and TRBJ1-1; D unclear. Germline loops: CDR1 SGHDN, CDR2 FVKESK. The CDR3 extends over 14 amino acids. Trimming removed 0 bases from V and 1 base from J, with 6 bases in between. The DNA of the CDR3 is TGTGCCAGCAGCCAAGATCCGGGGAACACTGAAGCTTTCTTT. Its translation: CASSQDPGNTEAFF.

V gene TRBV4-2 combines with J gene TRBJ1-4; D is ambiguous. Germline loops: CDR1 LGHNA, CDR2 YNFKEQ. CDR3 length equals 16 residues. With 4 bases removed from V and 0 bases from J, the gap between germline ends came to 12 bases. For the CDR3, the DNA is TGTGCCAGCAGCCCAAATCTCCGGGCAACTAATGAAAAACTGTTTTTT. This encodes CASSPNLRATNEKLFF.

Many counts were recorded for this clonotype. The chain has TRBV11-1 and TRBJ2-1; a possible D gene is TRBD1 (6 bases). Germline values: CDR1 SGHAT, CDR2 FQDESV (reference sequence). With 5 bases removed from V and 12 bases from J, the gap between germline ends came to 11 bases. This CDR3 has 11 residues. The chain's CDR3 is CASSRGQWQFF. For the CDR3, the DNA is TGTGCCAGCAGCCGGGGACAATGGCAGTTCTTC.

A few counts support this clonotype. This chain uses TRBV7-6 with TRBJ2-7, with 10 bases aligning to TRBD2. J gave up 4 bases and V 5 bases, and 20 bases lay outside the gene matches. Germline V gene lookup returns CDR1 SGHVS and CDR2 FNYEAQ. The CDR3 has 19 residues. The CDR3 spells CASSLRGAASGGLEYEQYF. CDR3 nucleotide sequence: TGTGCCAGCAGCCTAAGAGGGGCTGCTAGCGGGGGCCTAGAGTACGAGCAGTACTTC.

The gene calls are TRBV20-1 and TRBJ1-1; D not certain. This CDR3 is built from 12 residues. The germline V gene has CDR1 DFQATT and CDR2 SNEGSKA (reference sequence). Between the trimmed V and J ends, which lost 5 bases and 4 bases, there was a span of 11 bases. The CDR3 region is CSAPDRGTEAFF. The CDR3 DNA reads as TGCAGTGCTCCCGATCGCGGCACTGAAGCTTTCTTT.

V is TRBV20-1 and J is TRBJ2-3; D call uncertain. Germline V gene lookup returns CDR1 DFQATT and CDR2 SNEGSKA (reference sequence). V was cut by 3 bases and J by 1 base, with 5 bases left in between. This CDR3 spans 12 amino acids. The CDR3 loop reads CSASGRTDTQYF. Here the CDR3 DNA reads TGCAGTGCTAGCGGCCGCACAGATACGCAGTATTTT.

This clonotype was seen ten or more times. J is TRBJ2-2 and V is TRBV7-2; D is uncertain. This CDR3 is built from 14 residues. Per the germline V gene, CDR1 is SGHTA and CDR2 is FQGNSA. Trimming removed 2 bases from V and 4 bases from J, with 8 bases in between. The CDR3 DNA sequence: TGTGCCAGCAGCTTAATAATGGGCACCGGGGAGCTGTTTTTT. Encoded protein: CASSLIMGTGELFF.

This clonotype was recorded many times. This rearrangement joins TRBV7-2 to TRBJ1-2; tentatively, D is TRBD1 (5 bases). With 5 bases removed from V and 4 bases from J, the gap between germline ends came to 14 bases. Germline assignment: CDR1 SGHTA and CDR2 FQGNSA. The CDR3 runs 14 residues. CDR3 bases: TGTGCCAGCAGCCAACGGCGGGGGTCCTATGGCTACACCTTC. The encoded protein is CASSQRRGSYGYTF.

Many counts were recorded for this clonotype. This chain connects TRBV12-3 or TRBV12-4 to TRBJ2-5, with D unresolved. This CDR3 comprises 13 residues. The V gene lost 5 bases and the J gene lost 1 base, with 8 bases spanning the gap. CDR3 sequence: CASSVTGQETQYF. DNA for the CDR3: TGTGCCAGCAGTGTAACGGGCCAAGAGACCCAGTACTTC.

A few counts support this clonotype. CDR3 amino acids: CASSQGRTRRNYADTQYF. The CDR3 DNA sequence: TGTGCCAGCAGCCAGGGGAGAACGCGGAGGAACTACGCAGATACGCAGTATTTT. The V and J genes are TRBV3-1 and TRBJ2-3; possibly TRBD2 for D (5 bases). CDR1 and CDR2 (germline): LGHDT, YNNKEL (reference sequence). Between the trimmed V and J ends, which lost 3 bases and 4 bases, there was a span of 23 bases. The CDR3 totals 18 residues.

Ten or more counts support this clonotype. The chain combines TRBV2 with TRBJ2-7; D gene uncertain. This CDR3 has 12 residues. Germline assignment: CDR1 SNHLY and CDR2 FYNNEI. V lost 7 bases to trimming and J lost 2 bases, with 9 bases between them. The CDR3 loop is CASNVGPYEQYF. CDR3 nucleotide sequence: TGTGCCAGCAATGTCGGACCCTACGAGCAGTACTTC.

This clonotype appeared a few times. The chain couples TRBV28 to TRBJ1-3; D not resolved. Germline loops: CDR1 MDHEN, CDR2 SYDVKM. The V end was cut by 5 bases, the J end by 0 bases, with 8 bases between. The CDR3 length is 14 residues. The DNA for the CDR3 is TGTGCCAGCAGTACCCGGAACTCTGGAAACACCATATATTTT. Translating it yields CASSTRNSGNTIYF. The variable domain in full, completed from reference TRBV28 and TRBJ1-3, reads DVKVTQSSRYLVKRTGEKVFLECVQDMDHENMFWYRQDPGLGLRLIYFSYDVKMKEKGDIPEGYSVSREKKERFSLILESASTNQTSMYLCASSTRNSGNTIYFGEGSWLTVV.

There are many counts of this clonotype. This rearrangement joins TRBV10-2 to TRBJ2-7, with 7 bases lining up with TRBD1. V lost 10 bases, J lost 0 bases, and 6 bases stayed unmatched. This CDR3 contains 13 residues. Germline V gene lookup returns CDR1 WSHSY and CDR2 SAAADI. The CDR3 here is CAIRDSNSYEQYF. DNA for the CDR3: TGCGCCATCCGGGACAGCAACTCCTACGAGCAGTACTTC.

This clonotype was counted only a few times. Without the conserved terminal phenylalanine or tryptophan, this CDR3 likely stems from a read error. No DNA is shown, since the ends of the CDR3 on it are uncertain; the CDR3 is the one TCRdb lists. V and J are TRBV2 and TRBJ1-1; the D call TRBD1 from the table was never checked on the DNA. The germline V gene encodes CDR1 SNHLY and CDR2 FYNNEI. Including both end residues, the CDR3 is 14 amino acids long. This chain's CDR3 is CASSEGQGAALKLS.

As concerns this clonotype: It may be a read error: a sequence one base away is much more abundant. This chain connects TRBV20-1 to TRBJ2-5; weak D call: TRBD1 (6 bases). Trimming pared 7 bases from V and 2 bases from J, leaving 14 bases between. Germline V gene sequence: CDR1 DFQATT, CDR2 SNEGSKA (reference sequence). The CDR3 is 13 residues long. The CDR3, as DNA: TGCAGTGAGGGGGAAAGGCGTCAAGAGACCCAGTACTTC. This encodes CSEGERRQETQYF.

This chain connects TRBV20-1 to TRBJ2-2; D possibly corresponds to TRBD1 (5 bases). Trimming took off 6 bases at V and 3 bases at J, with 20 bases between the two ends. The CDR3 covers 16 residues. In germline, CDR1 is DFQATT, CDR2 SNEGSKA (reference sequence). CDR3 in DNA: TGCAGTGCCATCAAGGGGTCCCTAGGAGACACCGGGGAGCTGTTTTTT. Protein sequence: CSAIKGSLGDTGELFF.

This clonotype has more than one count but fewer than ten. CDR3 DNA sequence: TGTGCCATCAGTGGGTTGGACAGGGGGCTCACTGAAGCTTTCTTT. Residues: CAISGLDRGLTEAFF. This sequence joins TRBV10-3 and TRBJ1-1; the match to TRBD1 covers 11 bases. Germline CDR1 and CDR2: ENHRY and SYGVKD. V lost 4 bases and J lost 4; bases outside the gene matches: 5. The CDR3 has 15 residues.

This clonotype was detected ten times or more. The V and J genes are TRBV27 and TRBJ1-5, with a weak D call TRBD1 (5 bases). Germline CDR1 and CDR2: MNHEY and SMNVEV (reference sequence). V was trimmed by 5 bases and J by 3 bases, leaving 17 bases between them. The CDR3 loop spans 16 amino acids. The CDR3 sequence is CASSPYPGTYNQPQHF. The CDR3 coding sequence is TGTGCCAGCAGTCCGTACCCCGGGACCTACAATCAGCCCCAGCATTTT.